The sequence of this T cell receptor (beta chain) was determined in a study of blood T cell repertoires in COVID-19. Study in general: COVID-19 samples from acute and convalescent phases originated in the United States, Italy and Spain. PBMCs, B-cell-depleted T cells, or T cells were the source of the cDNA or gDNA that made up the material.

Under the authors' procedure: Reference gene primer amplification gave nucleated cell count estimates. Sequencing used immunoSEQ multiplex PCR; TCRdb keeps in-frame clones, though not all of them. V and J calls and clone size are copied from that table; D and trimming were computed from the DNA. Of about 100,000 clones listed, around four fifths are singletons. The germline V gene has CDR1 LGHDT and CDR2 YNNKEL (reference sequence). This CDR3 comprises 15 residues. Trimming shortened V by 2 bases and J by 2 bases, and 7 bases separated the two germline ends. J is TRBJ2-6 and V is TRBV3-1 (or the pseudogene TRBV3-2); D unresolved. Sample: peripheral blood. The TCR originated in a woman aged 70-85 years with acute or convalescent COVID-19. CDR3: CASSQPSPGANVLTF. CDR3 sequence (DNA): TGTGCCAGCAGCCAACCTTCTCCTGGGGCCAACGTCCTGACTTTC.